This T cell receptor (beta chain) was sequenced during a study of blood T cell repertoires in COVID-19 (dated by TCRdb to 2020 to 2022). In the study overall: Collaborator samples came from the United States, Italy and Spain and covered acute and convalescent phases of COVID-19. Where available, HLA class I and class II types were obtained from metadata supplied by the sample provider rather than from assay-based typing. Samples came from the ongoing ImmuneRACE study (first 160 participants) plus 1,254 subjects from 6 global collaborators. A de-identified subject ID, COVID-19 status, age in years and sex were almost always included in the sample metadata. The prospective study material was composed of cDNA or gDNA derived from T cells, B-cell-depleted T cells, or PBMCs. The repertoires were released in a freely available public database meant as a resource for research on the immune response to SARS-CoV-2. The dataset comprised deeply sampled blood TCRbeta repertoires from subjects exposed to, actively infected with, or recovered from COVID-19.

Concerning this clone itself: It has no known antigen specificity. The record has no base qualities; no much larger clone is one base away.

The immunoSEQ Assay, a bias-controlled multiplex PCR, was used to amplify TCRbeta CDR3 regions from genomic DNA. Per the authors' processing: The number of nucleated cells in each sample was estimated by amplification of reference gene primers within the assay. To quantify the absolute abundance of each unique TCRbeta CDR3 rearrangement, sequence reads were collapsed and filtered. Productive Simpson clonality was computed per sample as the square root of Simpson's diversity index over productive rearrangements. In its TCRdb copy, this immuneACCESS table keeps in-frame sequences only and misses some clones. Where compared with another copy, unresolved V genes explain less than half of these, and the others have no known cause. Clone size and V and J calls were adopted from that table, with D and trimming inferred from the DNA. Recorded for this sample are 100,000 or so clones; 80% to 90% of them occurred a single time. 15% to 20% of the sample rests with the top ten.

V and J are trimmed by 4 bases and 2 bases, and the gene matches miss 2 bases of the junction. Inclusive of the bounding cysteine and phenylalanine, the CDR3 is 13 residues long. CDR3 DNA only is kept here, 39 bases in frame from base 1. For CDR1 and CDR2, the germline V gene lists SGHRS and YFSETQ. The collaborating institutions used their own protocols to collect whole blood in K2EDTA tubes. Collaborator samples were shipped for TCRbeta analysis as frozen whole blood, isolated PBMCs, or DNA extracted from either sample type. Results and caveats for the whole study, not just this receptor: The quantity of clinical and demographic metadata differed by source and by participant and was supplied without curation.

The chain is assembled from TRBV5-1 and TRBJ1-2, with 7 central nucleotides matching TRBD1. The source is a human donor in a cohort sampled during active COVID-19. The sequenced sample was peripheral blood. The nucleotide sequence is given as TGCGCCAGCAGCCCGACAGGGAACTATGGCTACACCTTC. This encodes CASSPTGNYGYTF.